This T cell receptor beta chain was retrieved from a study of CD8+ T cells in alopecia areata. Study-wide results and caveats: Alopecia totalis/universalis scalp especially showed more expanded CD8+ clones than normal scalp.

Extraction and reverse transcription of RNA yielded cDNA as the sequencing template. Sequencing used immunoSEQ multiplex PCR; TCRdb keeps in-frame clones, though not all of them. Sampling found over 100,000 clones, none seen once. Germline V gene lookup returns CDR1 SGHSA and CDR2 FRNQAP. The germline V and J ends were trimmed by 5 bases and 0 bases, with 12 bases remaining between them. This CDR3 region has 15 residues. Note on this clone: Its antigen is currently unknown. Mouse gene names apply. The CDR3 is cut off 4 residues early in the read; its end comes from the germline J gene.

The sample consisted of lesional skin. The chain combines TRBV16 with TRBJ2-5, with D possibly TRBD2 on 6 matching bases. This clonotype was obtained from a C3H/HeJ mouse with alopecia areata. For the strain, the MHC haplotype given is H2-k. The CDR3 spells CASSPGTFNQDTQYF. The CDR3 DNA, read in part, is TGTGCAAGCAGCCCAGGGACTTTTAACCAAGAC.